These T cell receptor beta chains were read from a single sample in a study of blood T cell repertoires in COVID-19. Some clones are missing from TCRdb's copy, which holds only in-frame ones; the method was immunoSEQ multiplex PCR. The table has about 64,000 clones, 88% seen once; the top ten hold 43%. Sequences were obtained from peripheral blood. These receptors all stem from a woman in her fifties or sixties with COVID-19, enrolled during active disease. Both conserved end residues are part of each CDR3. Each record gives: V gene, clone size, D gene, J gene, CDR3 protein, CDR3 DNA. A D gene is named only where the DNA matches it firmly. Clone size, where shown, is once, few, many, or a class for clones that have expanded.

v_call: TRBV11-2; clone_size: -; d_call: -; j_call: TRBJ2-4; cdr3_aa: CASSPRQLAKNIQYF; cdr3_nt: TGTGCCAGCAGCCCCAGACAGCTAGCCAAAAACATTCAGTACTTC
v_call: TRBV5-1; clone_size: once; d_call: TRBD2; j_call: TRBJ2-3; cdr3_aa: CASSFGPGGPTDTQYF; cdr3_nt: TGCGCCAGCAGCTTCGGACCGGGGGGGCCCACAGATACGCAGTATTTT
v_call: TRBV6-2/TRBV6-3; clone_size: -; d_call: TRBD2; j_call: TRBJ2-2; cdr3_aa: CASSLARTSAGELFF; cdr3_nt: TGTGCCAGCAGTCTGGCCCGGACTAGCGCCGGGGAGCTGTTTTTT
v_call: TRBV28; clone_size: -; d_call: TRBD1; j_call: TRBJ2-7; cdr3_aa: CASTLAGQGAGEQYF; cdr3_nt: TGTGCCAGCACCCTCGCGGGACAGGGGGCAGGGGAGCAGTACTTC
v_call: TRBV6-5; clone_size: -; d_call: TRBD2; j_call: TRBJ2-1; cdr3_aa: CASSYASGMGNEQFF; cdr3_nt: TGTGCCAGCAGTTACGCGAGCGGGATGGGAAATGAGCAGTTCTTC
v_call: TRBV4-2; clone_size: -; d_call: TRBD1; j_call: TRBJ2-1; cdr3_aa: CASSQDLGQGYNEQFF; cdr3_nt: TGTGCCAGCAGCCAAGATCTGGGACAGGGATACAATGAGCAGTTCTTC
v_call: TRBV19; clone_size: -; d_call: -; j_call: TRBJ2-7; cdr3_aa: CASSIVGYEQYF; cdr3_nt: TGTGCCAGTAGTATAGTCGGCTACGAGCAGTACTTC
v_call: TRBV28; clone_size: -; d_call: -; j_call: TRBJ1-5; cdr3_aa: CASFFASRGYDQPQHF; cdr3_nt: TGTGCCAGCTTTTTTGCGTCCAGGGGCTACGATCAGCCCCAGCATTTT
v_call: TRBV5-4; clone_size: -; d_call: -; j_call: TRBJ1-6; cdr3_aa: CASRPGGINSPLHF; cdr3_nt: TGTGCCAGCAGACCTGGGGGGATTAATTCACCCCTCCACTTT
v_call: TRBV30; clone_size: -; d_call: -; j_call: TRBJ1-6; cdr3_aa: CAWSPGVHNSPLHF; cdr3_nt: TGTGCCTGGAGTCCCGGGGTGCATAATTCACCCCTCCACTTT
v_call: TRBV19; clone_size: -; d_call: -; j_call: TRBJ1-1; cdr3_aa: CASSPPYRNTEAFF; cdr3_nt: TGTGCCAGTAGTCCACCGTACAGGAACACTGAAGCTTTCTTT
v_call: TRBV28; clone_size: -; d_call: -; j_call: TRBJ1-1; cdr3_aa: CASKWGLSTEAFF; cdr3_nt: TGTGCCAGCAAGTGGGGACTGTCCACTGAAGCTTTCTTT
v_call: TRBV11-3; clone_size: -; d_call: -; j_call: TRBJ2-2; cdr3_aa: CASSREAGELFF; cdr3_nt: TGTGCCAGCAGCCGAGAGGCCGGGGAGCTGTTTTTT
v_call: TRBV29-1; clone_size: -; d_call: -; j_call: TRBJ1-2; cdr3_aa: CSVFQGYGYTF; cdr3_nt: TGCAGCGTTTTCCAGGGTTATGGCTACACCTTC
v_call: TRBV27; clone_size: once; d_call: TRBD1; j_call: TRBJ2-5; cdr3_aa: CASSLRDRAQETQYF; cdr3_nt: TGTGCCAGCAGCCTTAGGGACAGGGCTCAAGAGACCCAGTACTTC
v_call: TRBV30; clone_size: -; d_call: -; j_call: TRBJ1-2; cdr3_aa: CAWSVMAEGYTF; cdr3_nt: TGTGCCTGGAGTGTCATGGCGGAAGGCTACACCTTC
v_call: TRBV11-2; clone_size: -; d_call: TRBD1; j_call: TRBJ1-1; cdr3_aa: CASRVRTGGVEDTEAFF; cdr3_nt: TGTGCCAGCAGGGTTCGGACAGGGGGGGTAGAAGACACTGAAGCTTTCTTT
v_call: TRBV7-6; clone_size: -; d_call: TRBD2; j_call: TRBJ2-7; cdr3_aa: CASSPQGSGGLYEQYF; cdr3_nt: TGTGCCAGCAGCCCCCAGGGCAGCGGGGGTCTCTACGAGCAGTACTTC
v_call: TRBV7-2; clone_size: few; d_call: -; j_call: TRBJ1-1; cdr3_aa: CASSTQTDTEAFF; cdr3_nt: TGTGCCAGCAGCACACAGACAGACACTGAAGCTTTCTTT
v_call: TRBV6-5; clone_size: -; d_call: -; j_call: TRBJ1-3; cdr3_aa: CASGAGGLLGNTIYF; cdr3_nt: TGTGCCAGCGGGGCGGGGGGACTTCTTGGAAACACCATATATTTT
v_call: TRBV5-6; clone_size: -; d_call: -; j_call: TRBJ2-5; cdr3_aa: CASSLGAQTQYF; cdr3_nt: TGTGCCAGCAGCTTGGGAGCTCAGACCCAGTACTTC
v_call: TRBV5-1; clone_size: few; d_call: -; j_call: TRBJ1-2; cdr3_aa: CASSSTPDGLSGLYGYTF; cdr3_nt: TGCGCCAGCAGCTCGACCCCGGACGGCCTAAGCGGCCTCTATGGCTACACCTTC